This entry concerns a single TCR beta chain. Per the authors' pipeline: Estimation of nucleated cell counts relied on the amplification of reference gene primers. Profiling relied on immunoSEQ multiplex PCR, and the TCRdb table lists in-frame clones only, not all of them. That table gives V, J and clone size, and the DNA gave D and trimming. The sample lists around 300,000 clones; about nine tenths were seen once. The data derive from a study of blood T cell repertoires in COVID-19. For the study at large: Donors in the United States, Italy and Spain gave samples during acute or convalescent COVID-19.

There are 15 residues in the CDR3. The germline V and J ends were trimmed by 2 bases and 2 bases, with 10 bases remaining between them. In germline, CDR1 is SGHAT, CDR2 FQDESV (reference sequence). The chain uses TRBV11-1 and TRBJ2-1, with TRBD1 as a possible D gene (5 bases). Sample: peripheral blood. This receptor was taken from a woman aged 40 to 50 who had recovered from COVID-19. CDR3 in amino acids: CASSLSRGTYNEQFF. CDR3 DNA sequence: TGTGCCAGCAGCTTAAGTAGGGGAACCTACAATGAGCAGTTCTTC.